These 10 T cell receptor beta chains came from one sample sequenced in a study of cytomegalovirus exposure and HLA in healthy donors. The study ran its PCR with 60 Vbeta and 13 Jbeta primers. TCRdb's table, derived via immunoSEQ multiplex PCR, lists solely in-frame clones and lacks some. The sample has 150,000 to 200,000 clones; roughly 72% are singletons. The sequenced material came from PBMCs. The receptors here all came from a woman aged 30 to 39 in good health and CMV-seropositive.

The chain combines TRBV7-8 with TRBJ1-1; 7 positions agree with TRBD1. Trimming took 1 base from V and 4 from J; bases not matched to a gene: 9. The CDR3 extends over 16 amino acids. Per the germline V gene, CDR1 is SGHVS and CDR2 is FQNEAQ. The CDR3 sequence: CASSLEQGFLGTEAFF. CDR3 coding DNA: TGTGCCAGCAGCTTAGAACAGGGGTTTTTAGGCACTGAAGCTTTCTTT.

The chain uses TRBV28 and TRBJ2-7; TRBD1 agrees at 9 bases. CDR3 length: 15 amino acids. The germline V gene has CDR1 MDHEN and CDR2 SYDVKM. V lost 5 bases to trimming and J lost 3 bases; unmatched junction nucleotides: 8. CDR3 loop: CASSPSGTGYYEQYF. As DNA, the CDR3 is TGTGCCAGCAGTCCTTCCGGGACAGGGTACTACGAGCAGTACTTC.

This rearrangement joins TRBV5-4 to TRBJ2-6; 8 nucleotides agree with TRBD1. There are 17 residues in the CDR3. The V gene end was trimmed by 3 bases and the J gene end by 7 bases; junction bases not matched to a gene: 12. From germline, CDR1 is SGHNT and CDR2 YYREEE (reference sequence). CDR3 residues: CASSSGQGGGLANVLTF. CDR3 nucleotide sequence: TGTGCCAGCAGCTCAGGACAGGGTGGAGGCCTCGCCAACGTCCTGACTTTC.

The chain joins TRBV7-2 to TRBJ2-7; weak D call: TRBD2 (5 bases). The CDR3 runs 15 residues. V lost 1 base and J lost 1, with 11 bases in between. CDR1 and CDR2 (germline): SGHTA, FQGNSA. CDR3 loop: CASSLGPLASYEQYF. CDR3 sequence (DNA): TGTGCCAGCAGCTTAGGTCCCCTAGCATCCTACGAGCAGTACTTC.

The CDR3 DNA sequence: TGTGCCAGCAGCCTTGGACTAGCGGTCTCCTACGAGCAGTACTTC. It encodes CASSLGLAVSYEQYF. V gene TRBV7-2 combines with J gene TRBJ2-7; 10 bases map to TRBD2. V lost 5 bases and J lost 0; bases outside the gene matches: 4. The CDR3 loop spans 15 amino acids. Germline assignment: CDR1 SGHTA and CDR2 FQGNSA.

The V and J genes are TRBV7-9 and TRBJ2-1; 12 bases line up with TRBD2. CDR3 length: 18 residues. Losses at the gene ends were 3 bases for V and 8 bases for J; bases not matched to a gene: 14. Germline values: CDR1 SEHNR, CDR2 FQNEAQ (reference sequence). The CDR3 bases are TGTGCCAGCAGCTTTTCGGTTGTTACTAGCGGGGGGCGGGATGAGCAGTTCTTC. Translation: CASSFSVVTSGGRDEQFF. Using reference TRBV7-9 and TRBJ2-1 for the parts outside the CDR3, the full variable domain is DTGVSQNPRHKITKRGQNVTFRCDPISEHNRLYWYRQTLGQGPEFLTYFQNEAQLEKSRLLSDRFSAERPKGSFSTLEIQRTEQGDSAMYLCASSFSVVTSGGRDEQFFGPGTRLTVL.

The V gene is TRBV7-2, the J gene TRBJ2-5; the D gene is possibly TRBD1 (5 bases). The length of the CDR3 is 13 residues. Germline CDR1 reads SGHTA; CDR2 reads FQGNSA. V lost 3 bases to trimming and J lost 7 bases, with 12 bases between them. This CDR3 reads CASSFNAQGTQYF. The CDR3, as DNA: TGTGCCAGCAGCTTCAACGCCCAGGGGACCCAGTACTTC.

In its sample, this clone was seen once. V usage is TRBV30 and J usage is TRBJ2-1, with 8 bases fitting TRBD2. CDR1 is GTSNPN and CDR2 is SVGIG in the germline V gene (reference sequence). The CDR3 covers 13 residues. V was clipped by 2 bases and J by 5 bases; unmatched bases: 2. In nucleotides, the CDR3 is TGTGCCTGGAGTAGCGGGAGTCACAATGAGCAGTTCTTC. It is translated as CAWSSGSHNEQFF.

This chain links TRBV4-3 with TRBJ2-1; D is uncertain. The CDR3 is 15 amino acids. Trimming cost V 4 bases and J 0 bases, with 10 bases left between them. Germline lookup yields CDR1 LGHNA and CDR2 YSLEER. CDR3 residues: CASSLLVSSYNEQFF. In DNA form, the CDR3 reads TGCGCCAGCAGCCTCCTCGTGAGCTCCTACAATGAGCAGTTCTTC.

The V gene is TRBV29-1, the J gene TRBJ2-5; 8 bases are a match to TRBD2. CDR3 length equals 13 residues. With V trimmed by 7 bases and J by 5 bases, 9 bases remained unmatched. The V gene's germline CDR1 is SQVTM and CDR2 ANQGSEA. CDR3 in amino acids: CSGHSGSVETQYF. The CDR3 nucleotides read TGCAGCGGGCACAGCGGGAGTGTCGAGACCCAGTACTTC.